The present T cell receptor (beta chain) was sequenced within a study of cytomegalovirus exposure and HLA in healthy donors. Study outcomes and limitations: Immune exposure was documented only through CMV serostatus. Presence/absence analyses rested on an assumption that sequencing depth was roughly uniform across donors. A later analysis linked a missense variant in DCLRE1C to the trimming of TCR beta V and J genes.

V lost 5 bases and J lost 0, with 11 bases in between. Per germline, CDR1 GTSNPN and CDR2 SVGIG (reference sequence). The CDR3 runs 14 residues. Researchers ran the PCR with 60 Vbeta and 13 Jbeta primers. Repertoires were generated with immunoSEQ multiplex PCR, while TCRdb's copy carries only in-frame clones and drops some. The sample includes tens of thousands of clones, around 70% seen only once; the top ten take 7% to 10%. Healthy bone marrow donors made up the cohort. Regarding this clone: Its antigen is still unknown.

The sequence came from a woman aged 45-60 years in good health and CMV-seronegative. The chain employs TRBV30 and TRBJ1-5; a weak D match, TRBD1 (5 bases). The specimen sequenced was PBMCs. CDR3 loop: CAWGQGYSNQPQHF. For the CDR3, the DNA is TGTGCCTGGGGACAAGGTTATAGCAATCAGCCCCAGCATTTT.